This record concerns one T cell receptor (beta chain) sequence. Germline lookup yields CDR1 SNHLY and CDR2 FYNNEI. Germline trimming cut 9 bases from V and 6 bases from J; bases unmatched to any gene: 8. The CDR3 covers 13 residues. The entry originates in a study of technical replicates of blood from several donors. The protocol was immunoSEQ multiplex PCR, while the TCRdb copy is restricted to in-frame clones and leaves out a portion. The sample records 70,000 to 95,000 clones, 97% being singletons. The receptor comes from a human donor in good health. Sequencing used T cells isolated from PBMCs. The chain combines TRBV2 with TRBJ2-1, with TRBD1 matching over 7 bases. The DNA for the CDR3 is TGTGCCAGTGACAGGGACCCTCCCAATGAGCAGTTCTTC. This sequence encodes CASDRDPPNEQFF.